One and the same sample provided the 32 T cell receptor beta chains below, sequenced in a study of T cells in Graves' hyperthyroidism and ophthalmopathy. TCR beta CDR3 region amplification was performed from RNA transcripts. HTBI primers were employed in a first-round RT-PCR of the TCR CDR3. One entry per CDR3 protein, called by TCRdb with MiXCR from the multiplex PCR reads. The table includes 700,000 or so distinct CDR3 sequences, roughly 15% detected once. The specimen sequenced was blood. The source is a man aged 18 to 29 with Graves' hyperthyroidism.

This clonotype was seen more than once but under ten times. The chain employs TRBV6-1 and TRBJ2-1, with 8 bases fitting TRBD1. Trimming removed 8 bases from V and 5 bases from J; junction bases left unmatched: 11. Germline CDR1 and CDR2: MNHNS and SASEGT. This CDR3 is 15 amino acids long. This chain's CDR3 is CASGRSGGAHNEQFF. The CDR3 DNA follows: TGTGCCAGCGGAAGATCAGGGGGCGCACACAATGAGCAGTTCTTC.

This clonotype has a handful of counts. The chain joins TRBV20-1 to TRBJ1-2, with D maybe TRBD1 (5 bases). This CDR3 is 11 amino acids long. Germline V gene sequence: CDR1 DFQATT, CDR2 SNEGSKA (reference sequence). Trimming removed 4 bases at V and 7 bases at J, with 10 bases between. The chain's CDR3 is CSAIVGLGYTF. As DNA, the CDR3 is TGCAGTGCTATCGTGGGACTTGGCTACACCTTC.

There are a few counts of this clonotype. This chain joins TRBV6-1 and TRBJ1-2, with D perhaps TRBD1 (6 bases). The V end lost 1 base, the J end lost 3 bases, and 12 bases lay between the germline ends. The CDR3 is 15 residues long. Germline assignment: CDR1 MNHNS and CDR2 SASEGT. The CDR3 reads CASSEGQGHYYGYTF. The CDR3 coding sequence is TGTGCCAGCAGTGAAGGGCAGGGGCATTACTATGGCTACACCTTC.

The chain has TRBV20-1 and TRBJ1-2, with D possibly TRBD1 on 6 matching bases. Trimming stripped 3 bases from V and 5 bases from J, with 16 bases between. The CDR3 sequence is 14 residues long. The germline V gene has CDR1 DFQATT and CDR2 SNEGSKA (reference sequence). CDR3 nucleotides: TGCAGTGCTAGTTGGGGGCAGGATACTTATGGCTACACCTTC. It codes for CSASWGQDTYGYTF.

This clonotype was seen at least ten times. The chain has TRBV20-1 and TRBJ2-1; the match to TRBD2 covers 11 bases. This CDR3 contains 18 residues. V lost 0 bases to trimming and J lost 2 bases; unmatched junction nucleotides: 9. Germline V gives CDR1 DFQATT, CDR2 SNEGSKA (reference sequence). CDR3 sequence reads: CSARDEVTSGTTYNEQFF. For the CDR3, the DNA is TGCAGTGCTAGAGATGAGGTGACTAGCGGGACCACCTACAATGAGCAGTTCTTC.

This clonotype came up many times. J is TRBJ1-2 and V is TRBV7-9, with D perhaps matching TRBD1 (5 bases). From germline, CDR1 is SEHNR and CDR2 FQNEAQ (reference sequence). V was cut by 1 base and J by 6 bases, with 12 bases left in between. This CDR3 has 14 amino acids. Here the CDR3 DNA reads TGTGCCAGCAGCTTAGTTCTGGGGGGAGATGGCTACACCTTC. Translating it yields CASSLVLGGDGYTF.

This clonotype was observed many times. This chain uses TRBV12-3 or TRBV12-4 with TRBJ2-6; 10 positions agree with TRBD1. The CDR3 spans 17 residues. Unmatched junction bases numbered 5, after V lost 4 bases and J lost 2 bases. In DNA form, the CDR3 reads TGTGCCAGCAGTTCCGCCGGGACAGGGGCTGGGGCCAACGTCCTGACTTTC. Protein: CASSSAGTGAGANVLTF.

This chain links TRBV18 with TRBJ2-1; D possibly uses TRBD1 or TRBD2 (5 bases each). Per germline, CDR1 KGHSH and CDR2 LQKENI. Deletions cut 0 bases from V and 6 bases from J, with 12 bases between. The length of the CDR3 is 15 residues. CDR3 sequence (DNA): TGTGCCAGCTCACCACCAAACCGTGGGGGCAATGAGCAGTTCTTC. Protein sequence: CASSPPNRGGNEQFF.

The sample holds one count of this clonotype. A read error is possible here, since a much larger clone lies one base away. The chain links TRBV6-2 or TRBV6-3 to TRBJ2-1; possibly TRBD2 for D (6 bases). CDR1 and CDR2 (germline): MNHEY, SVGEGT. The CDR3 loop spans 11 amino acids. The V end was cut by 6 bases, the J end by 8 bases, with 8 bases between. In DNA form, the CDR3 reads TGTGCCAGCAGACTAGCACATGAGCAGTTCTTC. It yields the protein CASRLAHEQFF.

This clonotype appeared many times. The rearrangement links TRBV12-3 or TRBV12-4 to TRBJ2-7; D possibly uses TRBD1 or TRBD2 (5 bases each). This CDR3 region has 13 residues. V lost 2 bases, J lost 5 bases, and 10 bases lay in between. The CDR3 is CASSLSRGDEQYF. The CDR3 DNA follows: TGTGCCAGCAGTTTATCTAGAGGGGACGAGCAGTACTTC.

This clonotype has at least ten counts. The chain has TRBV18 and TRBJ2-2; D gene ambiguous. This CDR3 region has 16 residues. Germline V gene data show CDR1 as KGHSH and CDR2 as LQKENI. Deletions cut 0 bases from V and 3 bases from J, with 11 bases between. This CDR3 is CASSPPPTMDTGELFF. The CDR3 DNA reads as TGTGCCAGCTCACCACCGCCCACGATGGACACCGGGGAGCTGTTTTTT.

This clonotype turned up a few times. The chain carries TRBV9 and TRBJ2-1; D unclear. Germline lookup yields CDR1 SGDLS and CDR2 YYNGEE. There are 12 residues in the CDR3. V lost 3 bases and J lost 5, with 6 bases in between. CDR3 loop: CASSAKDNEQFF. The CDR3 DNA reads TGTGCCAGCAGCGCCAAAGACAATGAGCAGTTCTTC.

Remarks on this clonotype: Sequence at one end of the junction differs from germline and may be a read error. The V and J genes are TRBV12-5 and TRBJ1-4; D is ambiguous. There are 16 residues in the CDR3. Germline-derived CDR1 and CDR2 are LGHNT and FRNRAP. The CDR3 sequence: CASGLLLPGAKEKLFF. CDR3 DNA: TGTGCTAGTGGTTTGCTTCTGCCGGGCGCTAAGGAAAAACTGTTTTTT.

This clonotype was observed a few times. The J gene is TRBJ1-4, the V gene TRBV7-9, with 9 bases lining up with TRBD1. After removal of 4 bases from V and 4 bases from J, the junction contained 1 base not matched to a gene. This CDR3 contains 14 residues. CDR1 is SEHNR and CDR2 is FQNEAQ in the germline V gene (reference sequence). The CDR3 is CASSWGQGNEKLFF. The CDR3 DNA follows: TGTGCCAGCAGCTGGGGACAGGGTAATGAAAAACTGTTTTTT.

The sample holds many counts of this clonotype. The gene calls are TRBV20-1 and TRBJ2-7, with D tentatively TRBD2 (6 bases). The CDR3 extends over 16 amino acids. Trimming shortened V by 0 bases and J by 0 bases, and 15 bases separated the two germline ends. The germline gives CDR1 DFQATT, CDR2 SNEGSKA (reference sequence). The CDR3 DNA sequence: TGCAGTGCTAGAGAACCAGGAGGGAGTGGCTCCTACGAGCAGTACTTC. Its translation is CSAREPGGSGSYEQYF.

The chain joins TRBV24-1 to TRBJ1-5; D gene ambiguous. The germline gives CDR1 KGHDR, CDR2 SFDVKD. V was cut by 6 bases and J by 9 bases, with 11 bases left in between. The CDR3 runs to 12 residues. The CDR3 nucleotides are TGTGCCACCAGTACCCCGGGAAGGCCCCAGCATTTT. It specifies CATSTPGRPQHF.

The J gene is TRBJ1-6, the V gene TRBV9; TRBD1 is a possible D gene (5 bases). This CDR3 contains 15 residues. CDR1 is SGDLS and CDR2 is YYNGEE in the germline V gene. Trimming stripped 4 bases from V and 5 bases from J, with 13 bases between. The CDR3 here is CASSTVGTDNSPLHF. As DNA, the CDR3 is TGTGCCAGCAGCACAGTGGGGACGGATAATTCACCCCTCCACTTT.

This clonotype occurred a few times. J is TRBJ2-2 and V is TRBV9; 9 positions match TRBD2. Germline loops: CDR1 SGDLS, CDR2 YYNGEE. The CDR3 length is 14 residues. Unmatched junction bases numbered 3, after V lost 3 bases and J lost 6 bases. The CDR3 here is CASSAGGRAGELFF. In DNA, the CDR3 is TGTGCCAGCAGCGCGGGCGGGAGGGCCGGGGAGCTGTTTTTT.

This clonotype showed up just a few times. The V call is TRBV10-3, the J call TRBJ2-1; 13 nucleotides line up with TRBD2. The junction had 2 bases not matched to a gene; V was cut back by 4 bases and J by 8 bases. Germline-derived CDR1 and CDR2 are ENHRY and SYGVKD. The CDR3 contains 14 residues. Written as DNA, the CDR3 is TGTGCCATCAGTGGGACTAGCGGGAGTTATGAGCAGTTCTTC. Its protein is CAISGTSGSYEQFF.

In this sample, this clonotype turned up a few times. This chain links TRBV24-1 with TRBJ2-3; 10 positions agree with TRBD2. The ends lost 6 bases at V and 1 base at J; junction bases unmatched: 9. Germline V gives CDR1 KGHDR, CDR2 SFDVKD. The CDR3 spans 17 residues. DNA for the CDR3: TGTGCCACCAGTCCAGCAAGCGGGAGGGCCGGCACAGATACGCAGTATTTT. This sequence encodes CATSPASGRAGTDTQYF.

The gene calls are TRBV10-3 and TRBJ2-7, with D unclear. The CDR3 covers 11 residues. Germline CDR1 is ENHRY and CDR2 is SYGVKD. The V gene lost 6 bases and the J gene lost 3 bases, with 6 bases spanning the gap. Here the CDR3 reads CAISPGYEQYF. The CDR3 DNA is TGTGCCATCAGCCCAGGCTACGAGCAGTACTTC.

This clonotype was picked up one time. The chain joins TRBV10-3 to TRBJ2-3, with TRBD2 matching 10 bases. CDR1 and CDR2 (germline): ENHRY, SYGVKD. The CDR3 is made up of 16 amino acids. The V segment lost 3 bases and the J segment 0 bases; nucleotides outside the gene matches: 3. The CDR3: CAISEAGGESTDTQYF. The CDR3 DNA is TGTGCCATCAGTGAAGCGGGGGGGGAAAGCACAGATACGCAGTATTTT.

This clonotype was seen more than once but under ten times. The CDR3 loop is CSARDRTSGSYNEQFF. DNA for the CDR3: TGCAGTGCTAGAGATCGCACTAGCGGCTCCTACAATGAGCAGTTCTTC. V gene TRBV20-1 combines with J gene TRBJ2-1; 8 bases agree with TRBD2. Germline loops: CDR1 DFQATT, CDR2 SNEGSKA (reference sequence). The junction had 4 bases not matched to a gene; V was cut back by 0 bases and J by 0 bases. This CDR3 is 16 amino acids long.

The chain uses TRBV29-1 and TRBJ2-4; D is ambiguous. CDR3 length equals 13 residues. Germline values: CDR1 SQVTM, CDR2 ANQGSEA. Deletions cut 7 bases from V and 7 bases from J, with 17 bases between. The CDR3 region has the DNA TGCAGCGCCAAATACGCCGCGGATAACATTCAGTACTTC. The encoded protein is CSAKYAADNIQYF.

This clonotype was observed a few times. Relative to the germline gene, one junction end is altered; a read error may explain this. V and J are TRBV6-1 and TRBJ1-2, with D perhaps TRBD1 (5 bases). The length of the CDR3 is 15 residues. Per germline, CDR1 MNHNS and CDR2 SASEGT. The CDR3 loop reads CASSEEGRLMYGYTF. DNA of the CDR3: TGTGCCAGCAGCGAAGAGGGACGGCTGATGTATGGCTACACCTTC.

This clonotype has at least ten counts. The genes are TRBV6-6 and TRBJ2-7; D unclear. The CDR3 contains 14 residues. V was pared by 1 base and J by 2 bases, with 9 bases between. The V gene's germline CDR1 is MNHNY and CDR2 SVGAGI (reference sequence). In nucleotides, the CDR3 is TGTGCCAGCAGTTACTGCCAGGCGGCCTACGAGCAGTACTTC. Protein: CASSYCQAAYEQYF.

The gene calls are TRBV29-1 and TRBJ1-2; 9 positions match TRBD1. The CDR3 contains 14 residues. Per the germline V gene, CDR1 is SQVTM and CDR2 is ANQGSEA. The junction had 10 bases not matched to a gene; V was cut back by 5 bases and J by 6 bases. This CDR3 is CSVLHTGQGNGYTF. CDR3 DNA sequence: TGCAGCGTTCTTCACACGGGACAGGGAAATGGCTACACCTTC.

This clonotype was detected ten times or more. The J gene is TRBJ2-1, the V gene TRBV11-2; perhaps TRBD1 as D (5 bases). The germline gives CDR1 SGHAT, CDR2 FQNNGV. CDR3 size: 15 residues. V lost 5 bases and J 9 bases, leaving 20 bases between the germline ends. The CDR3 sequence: CASSTTEEDTGEQFF. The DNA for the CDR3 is TGTGCCAGCAGCACGACTGAAGAGGACACAGGTGAGCAGTTCTTC.

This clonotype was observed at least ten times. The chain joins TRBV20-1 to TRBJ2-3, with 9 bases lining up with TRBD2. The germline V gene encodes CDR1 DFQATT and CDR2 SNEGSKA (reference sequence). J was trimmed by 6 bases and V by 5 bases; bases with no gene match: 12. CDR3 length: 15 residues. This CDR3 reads CSAPLAGEMTDTQYF. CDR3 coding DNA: TGCAGTGCTCCCTTAGCGGGAGAAATGACGGATACGCAGTATTTT.

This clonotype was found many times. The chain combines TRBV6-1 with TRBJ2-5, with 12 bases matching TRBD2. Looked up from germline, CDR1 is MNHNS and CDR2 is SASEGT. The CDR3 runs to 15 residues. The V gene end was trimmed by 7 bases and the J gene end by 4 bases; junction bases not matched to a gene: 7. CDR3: CASKRLAGVGETQYF. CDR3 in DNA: TGTGCCAGCAAGAGACTAGCGGGAGTTGGAGAGACCCAGTACTTC.

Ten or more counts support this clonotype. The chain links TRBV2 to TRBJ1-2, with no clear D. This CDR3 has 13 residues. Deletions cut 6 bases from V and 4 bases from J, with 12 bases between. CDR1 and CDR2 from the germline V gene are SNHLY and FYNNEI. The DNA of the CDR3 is TGTGCCAGCAGCGCGGTGGTCGGCTATGGCTACACCTTC. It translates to CASSAVVGYGYTF.

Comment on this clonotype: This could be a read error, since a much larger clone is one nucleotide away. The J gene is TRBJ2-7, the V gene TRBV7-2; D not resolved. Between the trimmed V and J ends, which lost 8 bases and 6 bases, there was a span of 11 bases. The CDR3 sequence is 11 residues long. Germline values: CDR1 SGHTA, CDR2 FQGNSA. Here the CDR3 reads CASGSLSEQYF. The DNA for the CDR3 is TGTGCCAGCGGCTCCCTTAGCGAGCAGTACTTC.